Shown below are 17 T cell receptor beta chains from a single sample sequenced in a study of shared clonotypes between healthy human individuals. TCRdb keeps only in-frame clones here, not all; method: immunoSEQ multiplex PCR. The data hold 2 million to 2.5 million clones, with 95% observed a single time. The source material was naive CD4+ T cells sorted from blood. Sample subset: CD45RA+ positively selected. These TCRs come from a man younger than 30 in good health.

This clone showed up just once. CDR3 sequence: CASSLAQGQGTGELFF. In nucleotides, the CDR3 is TGTGCCAGCAGCTTAGCACAAGGACAGGGCACCGGGGAGCTGTTTTTT. This chain connects TRBV7-2 to TRBJ2-2, with 8 bases aligning to TRBD1. The germline gives CDR1 SGHTA, CDR2 FQGNSA. This CDR3 spans 16 amino acids. V dropped 0 bases and J dropped 4; count of bases not matched to a gene: 4.

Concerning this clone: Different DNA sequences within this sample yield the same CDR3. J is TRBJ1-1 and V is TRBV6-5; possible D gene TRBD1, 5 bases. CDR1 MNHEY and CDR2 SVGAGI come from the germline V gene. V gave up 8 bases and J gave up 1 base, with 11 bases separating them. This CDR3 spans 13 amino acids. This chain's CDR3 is CASGRGRNTEAFF. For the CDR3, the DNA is TGTGCCAGCGGGAGGGGCCGGAACACTGAAGCTTTCTTT.

The CDR3 bases are TGTGCCAGCAGCCGCGATGGACAGGGCGGCACCGGGGAGCTGTTTTTT. Its translation: CASSRDGQGGTGELFF. This chain connects TRBV11-3 to TRBJ2-2; TRBD1 matches at 8 bases. The CDR3 consists of 16 residues. The junction had 9 bases not matched to a gene; V was cut back by 5 bases and J by 4 bases. Germline values: CDR1 SGHNT, CDR2 YENEEA.

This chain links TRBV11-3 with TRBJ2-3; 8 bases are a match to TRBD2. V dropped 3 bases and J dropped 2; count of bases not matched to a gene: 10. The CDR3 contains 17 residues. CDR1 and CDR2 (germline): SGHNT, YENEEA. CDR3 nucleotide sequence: TGTGCCAGCAGCTTTAGCGGGATCGGTAGTCCCACAGATACGCAGTATTTT. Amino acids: CASSFSGIGSPTDTQYF.

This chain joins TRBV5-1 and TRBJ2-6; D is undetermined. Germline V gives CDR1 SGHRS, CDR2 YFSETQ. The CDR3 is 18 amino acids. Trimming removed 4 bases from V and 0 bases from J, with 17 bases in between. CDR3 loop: CASSPIADLTSGANVLTF. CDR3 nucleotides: TGCGCCAGCAGCCCTATCGCAGACTTGACCTCTGGGGCCAACGTCCTGACTTTC.

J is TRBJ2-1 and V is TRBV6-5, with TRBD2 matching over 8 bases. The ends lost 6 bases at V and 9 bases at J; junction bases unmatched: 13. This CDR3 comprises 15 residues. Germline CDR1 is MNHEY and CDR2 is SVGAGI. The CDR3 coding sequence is TGTGCCAGCAGCACCACGGGAGGGCTGGCGTCTGAGCAGTTCTTC. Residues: CASSTTGGLASEQFF.

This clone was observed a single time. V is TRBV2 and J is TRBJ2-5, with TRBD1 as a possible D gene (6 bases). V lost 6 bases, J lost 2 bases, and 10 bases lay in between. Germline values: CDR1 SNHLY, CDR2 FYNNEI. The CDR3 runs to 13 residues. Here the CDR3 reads CASSGTFQETQYF. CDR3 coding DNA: TGTGCCAGCAGCGGGACATTTCAAGAGACCCAGTACTTC.

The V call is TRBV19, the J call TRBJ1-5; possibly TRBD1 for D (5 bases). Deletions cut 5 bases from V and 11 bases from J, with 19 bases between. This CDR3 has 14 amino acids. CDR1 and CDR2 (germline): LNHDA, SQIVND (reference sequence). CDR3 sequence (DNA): TGTGCCAGTAGTGGATATCCGACGGCGGGGGCCCAGCATTTT. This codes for CASSGYPTAGAQHF.

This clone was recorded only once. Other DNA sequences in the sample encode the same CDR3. CDR3 sequence reads: CASRGFGNQPQHF. CDR3 nucleotide sequence: TGTGCCAGCAGGGGATTCGGCAATCAGCCCCAGCATTTT. This chain links TRBV2 with TRBJ1-5; D not resolved. The CDR3 spans 13 residues. V dropped 6 bases and J dropped 2 bases, with 8 bases sitting between them. The V gene's germline CDR1 is SNHLY and CDR2 FYNNEI.

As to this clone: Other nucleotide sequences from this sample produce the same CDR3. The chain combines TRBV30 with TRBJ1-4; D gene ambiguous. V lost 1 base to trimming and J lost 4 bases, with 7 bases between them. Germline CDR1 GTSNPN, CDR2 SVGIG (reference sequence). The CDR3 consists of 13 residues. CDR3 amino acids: CAWSGRINEKLFF. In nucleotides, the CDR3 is TGTGCCTGGAGTGGCAGGATTAATGAAAAACTGTTTTTT.

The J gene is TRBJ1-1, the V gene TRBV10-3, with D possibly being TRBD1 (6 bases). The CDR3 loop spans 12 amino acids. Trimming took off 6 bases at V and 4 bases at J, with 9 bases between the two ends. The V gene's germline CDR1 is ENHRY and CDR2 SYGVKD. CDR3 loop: CAISLTGTEAFF. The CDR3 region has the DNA TGTGCCATCAGCCTGACAGGCACTGAAGCTTTCTTT.

In nucleotides, the CDR3 is TGTGCCAGCAGCTTAGTCCCGGGACAGGGAAACTCACCCCTCCACTTT. This gives the protein CASSLVPGQGNSPLHF. The rearrangement uses TRBV7-8 and TRBJ1-6, with 9 bases matching TRBD1. Per germline, CDR1 SGHVS and CDR2 FQNEAQ. V trimming: 1 base; J trimming: 10 bases; junction bases outside the gene matches: 8. CDR3 length: 16 residues.

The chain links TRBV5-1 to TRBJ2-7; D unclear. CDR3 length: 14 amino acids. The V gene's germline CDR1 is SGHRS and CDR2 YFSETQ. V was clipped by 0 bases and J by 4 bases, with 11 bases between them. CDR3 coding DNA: TGCGCCAGCAGCTTGGACGGCAGTGGGTACGAGCAGTACTTC. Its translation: CASSLDGSGYEQYF. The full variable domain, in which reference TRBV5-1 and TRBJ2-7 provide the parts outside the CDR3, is KAGVTQTPRYLIKTRGQQVTLSCSPISGHRSVSWYQQTPGQGLQFLFEYFSETQRNKGNFPGRFSGRQFSNSRSEMNVSTLELGDSALYLCASSLDGSGYEQYFGPGTRLTVT.

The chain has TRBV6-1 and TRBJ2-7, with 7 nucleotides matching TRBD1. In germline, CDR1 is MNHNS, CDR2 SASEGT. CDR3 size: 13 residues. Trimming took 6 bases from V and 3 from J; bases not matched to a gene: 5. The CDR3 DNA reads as TGTGCCAGCAGGGGGACAGTAAACTACGAGCAGTACTTC. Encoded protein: CASRGTVNYEQYF.

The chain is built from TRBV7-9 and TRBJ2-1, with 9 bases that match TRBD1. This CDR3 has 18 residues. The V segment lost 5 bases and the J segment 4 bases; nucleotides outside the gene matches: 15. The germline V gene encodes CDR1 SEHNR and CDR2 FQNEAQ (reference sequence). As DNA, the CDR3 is TGTGCCAGCAGCCCTCACACCGGAGGGACAGGGCTTTACAATGAGCAGTTCTTC. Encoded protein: CASSPHTGGTGLYNEQFF.

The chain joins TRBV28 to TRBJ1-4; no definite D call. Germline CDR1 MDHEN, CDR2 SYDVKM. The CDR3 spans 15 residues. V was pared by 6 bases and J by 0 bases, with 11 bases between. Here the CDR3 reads CASSHRRATNEKLFF. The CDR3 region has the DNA TGTGCCAGCAGCCACCGGAGAGCAACTAATGAAAAACTGTTTTTT.

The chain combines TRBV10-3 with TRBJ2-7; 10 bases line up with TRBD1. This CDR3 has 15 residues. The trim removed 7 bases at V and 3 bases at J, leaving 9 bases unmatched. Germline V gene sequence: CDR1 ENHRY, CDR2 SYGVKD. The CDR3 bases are TGTGCCATCACTACCCGACAGGGGGCAATCTACGAGCAGTACTTC. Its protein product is CAITTRQGAIYEQYF.